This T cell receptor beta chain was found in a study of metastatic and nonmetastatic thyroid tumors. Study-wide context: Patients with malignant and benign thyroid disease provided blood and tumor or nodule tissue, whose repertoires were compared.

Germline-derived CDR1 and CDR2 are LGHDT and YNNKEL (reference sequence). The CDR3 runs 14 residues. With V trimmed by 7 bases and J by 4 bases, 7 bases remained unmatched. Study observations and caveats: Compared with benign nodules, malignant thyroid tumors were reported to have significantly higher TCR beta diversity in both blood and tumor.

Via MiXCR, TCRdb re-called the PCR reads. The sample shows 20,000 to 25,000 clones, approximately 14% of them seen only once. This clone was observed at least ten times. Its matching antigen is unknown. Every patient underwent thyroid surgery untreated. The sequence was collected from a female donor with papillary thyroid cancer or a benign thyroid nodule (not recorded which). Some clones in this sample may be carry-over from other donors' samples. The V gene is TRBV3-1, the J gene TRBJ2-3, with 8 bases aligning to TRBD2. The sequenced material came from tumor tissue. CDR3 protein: CASNSAGDADTQYF. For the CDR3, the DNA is TGTGCCAGCAACTCAGCGGGAGACGCAGATACGCAGTATTTT.